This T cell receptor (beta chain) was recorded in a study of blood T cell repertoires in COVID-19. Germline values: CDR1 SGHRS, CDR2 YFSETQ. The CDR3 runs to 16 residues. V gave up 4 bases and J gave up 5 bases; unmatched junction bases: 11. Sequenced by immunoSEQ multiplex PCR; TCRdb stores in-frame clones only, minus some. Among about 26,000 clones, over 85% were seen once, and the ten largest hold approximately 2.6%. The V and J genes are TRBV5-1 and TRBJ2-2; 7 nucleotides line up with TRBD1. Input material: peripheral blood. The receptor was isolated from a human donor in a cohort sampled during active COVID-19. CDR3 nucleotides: TGCGCCAGCAGCCTGCTAACAGGGGCGAGGACCGGGGAGCTGTTTTTT. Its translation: CASSLLTGARTGELFF.